A single T cell receptor beta chain is shown here with its context. What it binds is unknown. Germline CDR1 and CDR2: SGHAT and FQDESV (reference sequence). This CDR3 is built from 15 residues. V lost 0 bases and J 1 base, leaving 9 bases between the germline ends. These data are taken from a study of T cells in narcolepsy. Looking at the study overall: Patients with NT1 or NT2 and healthy control donors were enrolled.

Sequenced by immunoSEQ multiplex PCR; TCRdb stores in-frame clones only, minus some. The sample yields about 33,000 clones, about nine tenths seen once. Study observations and caveats: No autoreactive T cell clone sequences appeared in some memory CD4+ repertoires.

Sequencing used CD45RA- memory CD4+ T cells from PBMCs. The chain couples TRBV11-1 to TRBJ1-2; D uncertain. The receptor's source is a human donor with narcolepsy. The CDR3, as DNA: TGTGCCAGCAGCTTAGCGATCGGGGATAACTATGGCTACACCTTC. Translation: CASSLAIGDNYGYTF.